Listed here are 10 T cell receptor beta chains from one sample, sequenced in a study of CD8+CD57+ T cells in acquired aplastic anemia. TCR beta VDJ and CDR3 profiles were obtained from a genomic DNA template. TCRdb re-called the reads through MiXCR, storing one row per CDR3 protein. The sample lists 350,000 to 450,000 distinct CDR3 sequences, around 72% occurring once. Sample: sorted CD4+, CD8+, or CD8+CD57+ T cells (not recorded which) from PBMCs. The receptors here all came from a human donor in good health, serving as a control.

This clonotype was counted between two and nine times. The chain uses TRBV2 and TRBJ1-5; weak D call: TRBD1 (6 bases). CDR3 length: 14 amino acids. With 6 bases removed from V and 0 bases from J, the gap between germline ends came to 9 bases. Germline assignment: CDR1 SNHLY and CDR2 FYNNEI. CDR3 loop: CASRQGYSNQPQHF. The CDR3 coding sequence is TGTGCCAGCAGGCAGGGGTATAGCAATCAGCCCCAGCATTTT.

As for this clonotype: One end of the junction is discordant with germline, which a read error may explain. J is TRBJ2-7 and V is TRBV24-1; D is ambiguous. The DNA end lines up better with TRBJ2-1; the J call may be wrong. Germline V gene lookup returns CDR1 KGHDR and CDR2 SFDVKD. The CDR3 spans 15 residues. The CDR3 region has the DNA TGTGCCACCAGTGAAGGGCAAGGAGCTTCCAATGGGCAGTTCTTC. Translation: CATSEGQGASNGQFF.

The V call is TRBV2, the J call TRBJ1-2; 7 positions match TRBD1. Trimming at V came to 5 bases and at J to 10 bases, leaving 13 bases not matched to a gene. Germline V gene sequence: CDR1 SNHLY, CDR2 FYNNEI. The CDR3 length is 14 residues. The DNA for the CDR3 is TGTGCCAGCAGTACCAGACAGGGTTGGGATTTCTACACCTTC. This sequence encodes CASSTRQGWDFYTF.

This clonotype was detected ten times or more. Compared with germline, one end of the junction differs, possibly owing to a read error. The CDR3 reads CASSLASGRGVPNEQFF. CDR3 coding DNA: TGTGCTAGCAGCTTAGCGTCAGGGCGGGGGGTTCCCAATGAGCAGTTCTTC. The chain employs TRBV7-7 and TRBJ2-1, with 8 bases matching TRBD2. The CDR3 is 17 amino acids. Germline V lookup: CDR1 SSHAT, CDR2 FNYEAQ (reference sequence).

The chain couples TRBV12-3 or TRBV12-4 to TRBJ1-5; D ambiguous. There are 13 residues in the CDR3. With 6 bases removed from V and 5 bases from J, the gap between germline ends came to 11 bases. The CDR3 loop is CASSPYPYQPQHF. The DNA for the CDR3 is TGTGCCAGCAGCCCATATCCGTATCAGCCCCAGCATTTT.

As concerns this clonotype: Germline is not matched at one junction end, which may reflect a read error. This CDR3 is CASSATLLAGGSEF. For the CDR3, the DNA is TGTGCCAGCAGCGCCACTCTACTAGCGGGGGGTAGTGAGTTT. This chain links TRBV7-3 with TRBJ2-3, with 12 nucleotides matching TRBD2. This CDR3 has 14 amino acids. Germline lookup yields CDR1 SGHTA and CDR2 FQGTGA.

A single count supports this clonotype. This rearrangement joins TRBV20-1 to TRBJ2-1; TRBD1 agrees at 7 bases. V shed 5 bases and J 3 bases; nucleotides not matched to a gene: 19. Germline loops: CDR1 DFQATT, CDR2 SNEGSKA (reference sequence). This CDR3 contains 18 residues. The DNA of the CDR3 is TGCAGTGCTTCGCAGAATCCAGATACGCGACAGGGCTACAATGAGCAGTTCTTC. Translation: CSASQNPDTRQGYNEQFF.

Note on this clonotype: An end of the junction differs from the germline gene, which may be a read error. This sequence joins TRBV7-2 and TRBJ1-1; unclear D gene. This CDR3 contains 14 residues. Germline-derived CDR1 and CDR2 are SGHTA and FQGNSA. As DNA, the CDR3 is TGTGCCACCAGCACACAGAACGGGGAACATGAAGCTTTCTTT. This translates into CATSTQNGEHEAFF. Variable domain in full (rest from reference TRBV7-2 and TRBJ1-1): GAGVSQSPSNKVTEKGKDVELRCDPISGHTALYWYRQSLGQGLEFLIYFQGNSAPDKSGLPSDRFSAERTGGSVSTLTIQRTQQEDSAVYLCATSTQNGEHEAFFGQGTRLTVV.

This clonotype has just a few counts. V and J are TRBV5-5 and TRBJ2-1; TRBD1 might be the D (5 bases). The J call may be incorrect, as the DNA end agrees better with TRBJ2-7. The CDR3 totals 15 residues. Germline-derived CDR1 and CDR2 are SGHKS and YYEKEE (reference sequence). This chain's CDR3 is CASSQGMAGTYEQYF. CDR3 nucleotides: TGTGCCAGCAGCCAAGGGATGGCAGGGACCTACGAGCAGTACTTC.

The chain recombines TRBV15 with TRBJ2-1; D not certain. Germline V CDR1 and CDR2: LNHNV, YYDKDF (reference sequence). There are 15 residues in the CDR3. Between the trimmed V and J ends, which lost 1 base and 3 bases, there was a span of 10 bases. CDR3 residues: CATSRGSSGYNEQFF. The CDR3 DNA reads TGTGCCACCAGCAGAGGATCTTCCGGCTACAATGAGCAGTTCTTC.